This is a list of T cell receptor beta chains from one sample in a study of CD8 T cells in ankylosing spondylitis. TCRdb itself ran the 5' RACE reads through MiXCR, one entry per CDR3 protein. This table holds some 71,000 distinct CDR3 sequences, approximately 5% found once. Sequenced sample: blood, either unsorted or a sorted T cell fraction (not recorded which). The receptors were sampled from a male donor with ankylosing spondylitis or in good health (not recorded which). Both conserved end residues are part of each CDR3. Fields, in order: CDR3 length, V gene, J gene, CDR3 protein.

18	TRBV15	TRBJ2-6	CATSTLTGTDSGANVLTF
13	TRBV5-8	TRBJ2-5	CASLTGFQETQYF
18	TRBV30	TRBJ1-5	CALGASAGVSGRNQPQHF
16	TRBV21-1	TRBJ2-3	CASSSYSGGETDTQYF
15	TRBV29-1	TRBJ2-7	CSVEPIGTESYEQYF
9	TRBV30	TRBJ2-5	CAWGWDLDF
14	TRBV20-1	TRBJ1-5	CSASFRQYNQPQHF
15	TRBV28	TRBJ2-3	CASSRTGGLTDTQYF
14	TRBV7-9	TRBJ2-7	CASRRGGGPYEQYF
15	TRBV25-1	TRBJ1-4	CASSETGIRNEKLFF
12	TRBV15	TRBJ1-5	CATSRDNQPQHF
14	TRBV5-1	TRBJ1-1	CASSYSQEHTEAFF
18	TRBV20-1	TRBJ2-6	CSARDSKTGASGANVLTF
15	TRBV5-8	TRBJ2-7	CASSLEGQLIVEQYF
12	TRBV3-1	TRBJ2-7	CASAEGAYEQYF
14	TRBV6-4	TRBJ1-1	CASGTGGDDTEAFF
14	TRBV5-1	TRBJ2-3	CASIPSGGADTQYF
14	TRBV20-1	TRBJ2-7	CSAQTGEIMGEQYF
12	TRBV2	TRBJ2-7	CASTAGSYEQYF
14	TRBV7-2	TRBJ1-5	CASSWEVFNQPQHF
15	TRBV12-3/TRBV12-4	TRBJ1-5	CASSLTRGSNQPQHF
14	TRBV12-3/TRBV12-4	TRBJ2-1	CASSFQRGIGEQFF
14	TRBV13	TRBJ1-6	CASSLEGRNSPLHF
12	TRBV10-1	TRBJ2-3	CASSESSDTQYF
14	TRBV30	TRBJ2-5	CAWSSLGGQETQYF
15	TRBV6-1	TRBJ2-1	CASSRDLSAYNEQFF
13	TRBV2	TRBJ1-4	CASSVTGNEKLFF
15	TRBV28	TRBJ1-1	CASSFRGRIKPEAFF
18	TRBV4-1	TRBJ1-4	CASSQEKTGPATNEKLFF
14	TRBV7-2	TRBJ2-7	CASSLGSTGNEQYF
15	TRBV4-3	TRBJ2-3	CASSQDQGGPDTQYF
14	TRBV3-1	TRBJ2-5	CASSRTGVQETQYF
14	TRBV12-3/TRBV12-4	TRBJ1-1	CASSLRQKNTEAFF
14	TRBV6-1	TRBJ1-6	CASGADPYNSPLHF
15	TRBV4-3	TRBJ1-6	CASSQAYGLHSPLHF
15	TRBV5-1	TRBJ2-3	CASTQMGISTDTQYF
15	TRBV4-1	TRBJ1-1	CASSQQGNMNTEAFF
13	TRBV12-3/TRBV12-4	TRBJ1-1	CASSFNSNTEAFF
13	TRBV7-9	TRBJ1-1	CASSLLQYTEAFF
14	TRBV20-1	TRBJ2-1	CSAPEHGQPREQFF
14	TRBV20-1	TRBJ2-7	CSASQTGGMYEQYF
14	TRBV7-2	TRBJ1-1	CASSLGPLSTEAFF
18	TRBV6-2/TRBV6-3	TRBJ1-5	CASSYSLRAGTDYQPQHF
14	TRBV10-3	TRBJ1-1	CAISEGQENTEAFF
16	TRBV6-1	TRBJ2-5	CASRATSGGAGETQYF
14	TRBV28	TRBJ2-5	CASTLDRGRQTQYF
15	TRBV5-1	TRBJ2-1	CASSLDGGGINEQFF
15	TRBV5-1	TRBJ2-1	CASTELARRDNEQFF
16	TRBV29-1	TRBJ2-5	CSVEVRGRAAEETQYF
14	TRBV11-2	TRBJ2-7	CASSISGVAHEQYF
17	TRBV4-1	TRBJ2-5	CASSQLNLAGGPETQYF
14	TRBV18	TRBJ2-7	CASSPVNILGEQYF
16	TRBV4-2	TRBJ1-5	CASSPRIDRANQPQHF
15	TRBV9	TRBJ2-1	CASSMTGGGYNEQFF
17	TRBV12-3/TRBV12-4	TRBJ2-3	CASSFSSAWDSTDTQYF